The sequence of this T cell receptor (beta chain) was determined in a study of blood T cell repertoires in COVID-19. About the study: Sites in the United States, Italy and Spain provided acute and convalescent COVID-19 samples. PBMCs, B-cell-depleted T cells, or T cells provided the cDNA or gDNA that made up the material.

This clone was picked up a small number of times. V lost 3 bases to trimming and J lost 3 bases, with 15 bases between them. CDR3 length: 16 amino acids. Germline assignment: CDR1 SGHDT and CDR2 YYEEEE. Per the authors' pipeline: It was from reference gene primer amplification that nucleated cell counts were estimated. TCRdb's table, derived via immunoSEQ multiplex PCR, lists solely in-frame clones and lacks some. That table furnishes V, J and clone size, whereas the DNA furnished D and trimming. The sample has about 120,000 clones, around 89% seen once. The source is a human donor with acute or convalescent COVID-19. The donor label of this sample is uncertain. The sample was peripheral blood. The J gene is TRBJ1-4, the V gene TRBV5-6; a weak D match, TRBD1 (5 bases). CDR3 sequence: CASSWGGAVSNEKLFF. The CDR3, as DNA: TGTGCCAGCAGCTGGGGAGGGGCCGTCTCTAATGAAAAACTGTTTTTT. The complete variable domain, with remaining parts taken from reference TRBV5-6 and TRBJ1-4, reads DAGVTQSPTHLIKTRGQQVTLRCSPKSGHDTVSWYQQALGQGPQFIFQYYEEEERQRGNFPDRFSGHQFPNYSSELNVNALLLGDSALYLCASSWGGAVSNEKLFFGSGTQLSVL.